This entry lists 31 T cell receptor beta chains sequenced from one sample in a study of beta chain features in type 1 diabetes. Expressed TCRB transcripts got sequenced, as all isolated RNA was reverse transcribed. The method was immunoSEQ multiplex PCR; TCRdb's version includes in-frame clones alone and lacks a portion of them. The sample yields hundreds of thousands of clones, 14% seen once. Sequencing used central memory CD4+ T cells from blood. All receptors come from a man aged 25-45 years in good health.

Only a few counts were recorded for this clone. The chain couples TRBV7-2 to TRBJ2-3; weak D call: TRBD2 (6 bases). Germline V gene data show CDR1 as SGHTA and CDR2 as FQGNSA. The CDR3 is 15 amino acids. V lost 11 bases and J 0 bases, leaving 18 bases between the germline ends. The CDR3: CAQSRGSSSTDTQYF. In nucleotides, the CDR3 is TGTGCCCAGAGCCGGGGGAGTTCTAGCACAGATACGCAGTATTTT.

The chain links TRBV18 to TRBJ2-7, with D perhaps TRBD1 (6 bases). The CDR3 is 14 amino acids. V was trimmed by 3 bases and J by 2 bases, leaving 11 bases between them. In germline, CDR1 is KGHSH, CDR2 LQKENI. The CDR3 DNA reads TGTGCCAGCTCACCCAGGGGACGGACCTACGAGCAGTACGTC. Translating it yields CASSPRGRTYEQYV.

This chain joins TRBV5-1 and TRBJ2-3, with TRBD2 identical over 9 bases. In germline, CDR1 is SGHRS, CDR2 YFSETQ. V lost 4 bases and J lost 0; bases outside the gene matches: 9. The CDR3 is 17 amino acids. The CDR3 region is CASSPPGAGGSTDTQYF. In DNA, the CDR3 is TGCGCCAGCAGCCCCCCGGGGGCGGGAGGGAGCACAGATACGCAGTATTTT.

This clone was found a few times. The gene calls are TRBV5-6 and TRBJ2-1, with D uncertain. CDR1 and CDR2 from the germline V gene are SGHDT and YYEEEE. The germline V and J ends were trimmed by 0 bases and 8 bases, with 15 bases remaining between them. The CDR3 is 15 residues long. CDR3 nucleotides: TGTGCCAGCAGCTTGGTGAAGGTGGGTTGGGATGAGCAGTTCTTC. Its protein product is CASSLVKVGWDEQFF.

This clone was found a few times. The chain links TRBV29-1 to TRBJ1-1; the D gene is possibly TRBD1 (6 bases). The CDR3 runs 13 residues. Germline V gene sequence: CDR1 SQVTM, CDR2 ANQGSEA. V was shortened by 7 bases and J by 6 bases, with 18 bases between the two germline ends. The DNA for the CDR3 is TGCAGCGCCGGAGGGGGGCTCTGGGCTGAAGCTTTCTTT. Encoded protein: CSAGGGLWAEAFF.

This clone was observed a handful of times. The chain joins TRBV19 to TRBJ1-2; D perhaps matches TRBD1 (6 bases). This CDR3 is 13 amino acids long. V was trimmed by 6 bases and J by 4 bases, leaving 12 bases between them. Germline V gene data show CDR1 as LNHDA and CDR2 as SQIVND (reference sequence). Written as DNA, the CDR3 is TGTGCCAGTAGGGAACAGGGATTCTATGGCTACACCTTC. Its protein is CASREQGFYGYTF.

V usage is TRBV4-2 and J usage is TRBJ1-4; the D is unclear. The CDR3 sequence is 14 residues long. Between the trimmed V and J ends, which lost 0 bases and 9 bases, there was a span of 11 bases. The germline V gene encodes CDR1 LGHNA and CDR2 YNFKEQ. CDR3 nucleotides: TGTGCCAGCAGCCAAGAGGGTAGGCCGAAAAAACTGTTTTTT. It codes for CASSQEGRPKKLFF.

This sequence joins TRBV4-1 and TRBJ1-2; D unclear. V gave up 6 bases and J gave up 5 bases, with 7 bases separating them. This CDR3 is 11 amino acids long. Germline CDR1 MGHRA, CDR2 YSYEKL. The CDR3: CASRGRYGYTF. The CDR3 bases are TGCGCCAGCAGAGGCAGATATGGCTACACCTTC.

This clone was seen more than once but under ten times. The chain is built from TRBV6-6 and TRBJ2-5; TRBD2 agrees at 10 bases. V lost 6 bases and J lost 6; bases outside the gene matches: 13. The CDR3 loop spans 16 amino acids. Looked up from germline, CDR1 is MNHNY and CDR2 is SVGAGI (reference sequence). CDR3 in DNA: TGTGCCAGCAGGCCTCCCTCTAGCGGGAGTGGGAAGACCCAGTACTTC. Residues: CASRPPSSGSGKTQYF.

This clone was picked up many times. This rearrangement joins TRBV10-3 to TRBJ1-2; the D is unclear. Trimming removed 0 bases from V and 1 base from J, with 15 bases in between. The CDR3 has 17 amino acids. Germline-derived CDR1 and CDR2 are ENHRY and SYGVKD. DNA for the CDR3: TGTGCCATCAGTGAGTCGGTTAGACCCCAAAGTAACTATGGCTACACCTTC. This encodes CAISESVRPQSNYGYTF.

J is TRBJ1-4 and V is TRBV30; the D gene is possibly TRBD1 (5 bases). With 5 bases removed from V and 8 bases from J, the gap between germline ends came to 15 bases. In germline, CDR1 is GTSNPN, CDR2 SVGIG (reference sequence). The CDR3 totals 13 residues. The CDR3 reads CAWSVGDGEKLFF. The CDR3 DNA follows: TGTGCCTGGTCGGTGGGGGATGGAGAAAAACTGTTTTTT.

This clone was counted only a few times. CDR3 sequence reads: CAWSHRVEAFF. The CDR3 coding sequence is TGTGCCTGGAGTCACAGAGTTGAAGCTTTCTTT. The chain joins TRBV30 to TRBJ1-1; D is ambiguous. From germline, CDR1 is GTSNPN and CDR2 SVGIG (reference sequence). Trimming left V 2 bases short and J 7 bases short, with 8 bases between. The CDR3 runs 11 residues.

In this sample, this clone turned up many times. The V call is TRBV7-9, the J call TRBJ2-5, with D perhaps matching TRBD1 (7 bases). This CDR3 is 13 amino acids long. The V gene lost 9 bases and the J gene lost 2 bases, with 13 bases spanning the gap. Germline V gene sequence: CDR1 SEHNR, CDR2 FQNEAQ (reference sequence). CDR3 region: CASTRGEQETQYF. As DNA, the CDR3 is TGTGCCAGTACCAGGGGGGAGCAAGAGACCCAGTACTTC.

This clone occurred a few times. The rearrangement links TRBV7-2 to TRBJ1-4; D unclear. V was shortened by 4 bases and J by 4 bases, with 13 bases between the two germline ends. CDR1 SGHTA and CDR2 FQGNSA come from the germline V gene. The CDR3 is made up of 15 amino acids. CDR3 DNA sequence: TGTGCCAGCAGCTCACCCCCCCCATTTAATGAAAAACTGTTTTTT. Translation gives CASSSPPPFNEKLFF.

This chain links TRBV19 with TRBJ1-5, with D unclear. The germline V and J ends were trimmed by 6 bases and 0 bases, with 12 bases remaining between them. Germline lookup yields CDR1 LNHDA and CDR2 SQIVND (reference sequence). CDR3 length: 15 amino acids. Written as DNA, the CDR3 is TGTGCCAGTAGGCCCGGAGGGTCTAGCAATCAGCCCCAGCATTTT. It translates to CASRPGGSSNQPQHF.

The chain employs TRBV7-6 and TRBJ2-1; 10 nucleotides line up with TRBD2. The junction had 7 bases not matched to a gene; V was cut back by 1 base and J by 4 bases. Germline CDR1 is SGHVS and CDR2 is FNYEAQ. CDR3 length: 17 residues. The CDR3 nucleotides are TGTGCCAGCAGCTTAGGTGACAGCGGGGGGGGTTACAATGAGCAGTTCTTC. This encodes CASSLGDSGGGYNEQFF.

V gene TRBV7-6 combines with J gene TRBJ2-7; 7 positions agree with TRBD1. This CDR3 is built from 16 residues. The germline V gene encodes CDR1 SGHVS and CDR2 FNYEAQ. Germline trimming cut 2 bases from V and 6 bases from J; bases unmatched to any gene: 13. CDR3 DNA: TGTGCCAGCAGCTTAAGACAGGGTAAAGGAAATGGCGAGCAGTACTTC. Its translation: CASSLRQGKGNGEQYF. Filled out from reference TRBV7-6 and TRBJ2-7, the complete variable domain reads GAGVSQSPRYKVTKRGQDVALRCDPISGHVSLYWYRQALGQGPEFLTYFNYEAQQDKSGLPNDRFSAERPEGSISTLTIQRTEQRDSAMYRCASSLRQGKGNGEQYFGPGTRLTVT.

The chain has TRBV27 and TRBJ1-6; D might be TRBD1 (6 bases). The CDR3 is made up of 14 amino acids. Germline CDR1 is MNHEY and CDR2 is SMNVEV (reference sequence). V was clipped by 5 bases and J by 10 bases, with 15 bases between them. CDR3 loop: CASSMGTRSSPLHF. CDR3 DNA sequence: TGTGCCAGCAGTATGGGGACAAGGAGCTCACCCCTCCACTTT.

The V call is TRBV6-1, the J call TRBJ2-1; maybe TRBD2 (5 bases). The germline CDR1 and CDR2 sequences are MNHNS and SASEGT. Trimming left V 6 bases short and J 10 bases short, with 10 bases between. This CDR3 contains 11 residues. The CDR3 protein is CASSEPGEQFF. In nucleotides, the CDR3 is TGTGCCAGCAGCGAGCCGGGGGAGCAGTTCTTC.

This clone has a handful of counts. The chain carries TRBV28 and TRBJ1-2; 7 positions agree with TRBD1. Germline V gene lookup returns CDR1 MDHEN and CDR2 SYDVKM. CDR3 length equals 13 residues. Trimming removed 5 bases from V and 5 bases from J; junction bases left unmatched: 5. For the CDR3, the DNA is TGTGCCAGCAGTGCCGGGACAGCTTATGGCTACACCTTC. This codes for CASSAGTAYGYTF.

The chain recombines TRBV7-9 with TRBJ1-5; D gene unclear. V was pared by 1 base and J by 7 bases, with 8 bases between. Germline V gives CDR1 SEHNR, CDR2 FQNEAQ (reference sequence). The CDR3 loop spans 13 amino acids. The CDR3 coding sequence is TGTGCCAGCAGCTTAGTCCCGGGCCAGCCCCAGCATTTT. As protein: CASSLVPGQPQHF.

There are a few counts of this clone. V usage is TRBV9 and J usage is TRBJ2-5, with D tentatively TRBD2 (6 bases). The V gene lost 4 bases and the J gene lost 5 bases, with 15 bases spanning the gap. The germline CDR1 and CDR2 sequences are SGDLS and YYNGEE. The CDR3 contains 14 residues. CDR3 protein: CASSLATGEETQYF. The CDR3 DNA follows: TGTGCCAGCAGCTTGGCTACGGGGGAGGAGACCCAGTACTTC.

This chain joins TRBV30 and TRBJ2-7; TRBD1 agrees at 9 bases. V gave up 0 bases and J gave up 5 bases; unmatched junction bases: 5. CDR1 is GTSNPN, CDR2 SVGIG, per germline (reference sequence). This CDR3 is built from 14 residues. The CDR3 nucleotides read TGTGCCTGGAGTGTACAGGGGGCCCCTCACGAGCAGTACGTC. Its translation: CAWSVQGAPHEQYV.

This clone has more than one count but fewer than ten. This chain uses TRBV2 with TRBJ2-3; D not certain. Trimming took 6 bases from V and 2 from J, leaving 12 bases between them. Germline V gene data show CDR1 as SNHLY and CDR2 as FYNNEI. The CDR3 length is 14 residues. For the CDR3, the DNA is TGTGCCAGCAGCCAGAGCCTTGCCACAGATACGCAGTATTTT. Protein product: CASSQSLATDTQYF. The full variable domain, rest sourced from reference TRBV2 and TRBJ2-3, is EPEVTQTPSHQVTQMGQEVILRCVPISNHLYFYWYRQILGQKVEFLVSFYNNEISEKSEIFDDQFSVERPDGSNFTLKIRSTKLEDSAMYFCASSQSLATDTQYFGPGTRLTVL.

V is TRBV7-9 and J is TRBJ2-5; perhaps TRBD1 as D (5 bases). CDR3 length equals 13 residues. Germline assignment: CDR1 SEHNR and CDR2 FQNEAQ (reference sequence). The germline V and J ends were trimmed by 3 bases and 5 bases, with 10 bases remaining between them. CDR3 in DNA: TGTGCCAGCAGCTTGGCAGGGATCGAGACCCAGTACTTC. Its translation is CASSLAGIETQYF.

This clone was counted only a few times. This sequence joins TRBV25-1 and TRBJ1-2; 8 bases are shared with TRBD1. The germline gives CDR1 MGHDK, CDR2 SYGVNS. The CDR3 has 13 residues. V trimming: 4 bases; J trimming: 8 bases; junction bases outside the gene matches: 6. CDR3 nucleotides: TGTGCCAGCAGTGTTGGACAGGGAGGCGGCTACACCTTC. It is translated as CASSVGQGGGYTF.

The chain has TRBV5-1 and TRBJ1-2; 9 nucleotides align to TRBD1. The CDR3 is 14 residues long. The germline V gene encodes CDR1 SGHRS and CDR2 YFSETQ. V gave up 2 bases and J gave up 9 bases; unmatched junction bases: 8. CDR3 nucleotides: TGCGCCAGCAGCTTAAACACAGGGGGCCGTCGCTACACCTTC. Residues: CASSLNTGGRRYTF.

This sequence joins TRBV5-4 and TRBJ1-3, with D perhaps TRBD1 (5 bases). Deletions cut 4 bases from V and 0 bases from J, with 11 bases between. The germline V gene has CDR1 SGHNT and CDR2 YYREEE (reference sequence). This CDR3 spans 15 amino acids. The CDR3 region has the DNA TGTGCCAGCAGCATGGGACGGAACTCTGGAAACACCATATATTTT. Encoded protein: CASSMGRNSGNTIYF.

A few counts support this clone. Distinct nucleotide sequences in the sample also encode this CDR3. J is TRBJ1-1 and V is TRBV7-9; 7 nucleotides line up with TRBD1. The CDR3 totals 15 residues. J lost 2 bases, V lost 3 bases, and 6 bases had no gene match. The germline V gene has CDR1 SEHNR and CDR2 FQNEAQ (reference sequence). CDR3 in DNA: TGTGCCAGCAGCTTCGGGGGGACAGTAAACACTGAAGCTTTCTTT. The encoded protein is CASSFGGTVNTEAFF.

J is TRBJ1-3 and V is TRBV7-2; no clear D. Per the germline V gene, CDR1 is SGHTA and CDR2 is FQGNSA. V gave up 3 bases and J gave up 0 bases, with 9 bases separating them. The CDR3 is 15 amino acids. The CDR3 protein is CASSLVGSSGNTIYF. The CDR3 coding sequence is TGTGCCAGCAGCTTGGTGGGGAGCTCTGGAAACACCATATATTTT.

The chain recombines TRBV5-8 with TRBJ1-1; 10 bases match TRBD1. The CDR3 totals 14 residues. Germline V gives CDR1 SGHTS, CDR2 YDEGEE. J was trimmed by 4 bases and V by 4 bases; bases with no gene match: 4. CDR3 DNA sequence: TGTGCCAGCAGCGTGGGACAGGGGATCACTGAAGCTTTCTTT. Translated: CASSVGQGITEAFF.